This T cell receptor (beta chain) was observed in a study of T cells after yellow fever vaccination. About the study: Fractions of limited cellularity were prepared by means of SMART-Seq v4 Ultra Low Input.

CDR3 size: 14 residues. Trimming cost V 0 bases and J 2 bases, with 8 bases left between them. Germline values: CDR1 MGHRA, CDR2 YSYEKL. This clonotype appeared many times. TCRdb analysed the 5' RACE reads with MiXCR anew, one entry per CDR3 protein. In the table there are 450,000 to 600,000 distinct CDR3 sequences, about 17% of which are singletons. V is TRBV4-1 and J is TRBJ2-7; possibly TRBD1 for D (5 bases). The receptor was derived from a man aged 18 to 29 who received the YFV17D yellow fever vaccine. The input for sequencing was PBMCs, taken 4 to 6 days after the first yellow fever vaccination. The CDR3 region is CASSQEGQAYEQYF. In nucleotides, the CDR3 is TGCGCCAGCAGCCAAGAGGGGCAAGCCTACGAGCAGTACTTC.